Listed below are T cell receptor beta chains from one sample, sequenced in a study of cytomegalovirus exposure and HLA in healthy donors. Method: immunoSEQ multiplex PCR; TCRdb's copy keeps in-frame clones and lacks some. The sample shows 150,000 to 200,000 clones, almost 85% of them seen only once. The material sequenced was PBMCs. These receptors all stem from a young man in good health and CMV-seropositive. Each CDR3 is given with its conserved first and last residue. The D gene is left open where the match is weak.

D gene,J gene,V gene,CDR3 protein
NA,TRBJ1-2,TRBV11-2,CASSRGPKEGYTF
NA,TRBJ1-2,TRBV6-1,CASSEPDIGIYGYTF
TRBD1,TRBJ1-2,TRBV18,CASSPGQRNYGYTF
TRBD2,TRBJ2-1,TRBV19,CASSTSGSSNEQFF
NA,TRBJ2-7,TRBV27,CASETRGTDMYEQYF
TRBD2,TRBJ2-5,TRBV9,CASSPGALAGQETQYF
NA,TRBJ1-1,TRBV27,CASSPQWTLGTEAFF
NA,TRBJ1-6,TRBV19,CASNTIPASRSNSPLHF
TRBD1,TRBJ2-1,TRBV6-5,CASSPQGEDWNEQFF
NA,TRBJ2-3,TRBV9,CASSSRWLPDTQYF
TRBD2,TRBJ2-1,TRBV7-3,CASSPGRGIGVAGGHNEQFF
TRBD2,TRBJ2-5,TRBV7-9,CASSLGGGAETQYF
NA,TRBJ2-7,TRBV11-2,CASSLAPRRGGYEQYF
NA,TRBJ2-5,TRBV30,CAWMVKGLTETQYF
TRBD1,TRBJ1-2,TRBV6-1,CASSPDRAGYTF
NA,TRBJ2-5,TRBV5-1,CASSLGVTSDPGGTQYF
TRBD1,TRBJ2-3,TRBV10-3,CAIRTGRPDTQYF
TRBD2,TRBJ2-5,TRBV10-1,CAEREGKETQYF
TRBD1,TRBJ1-4,TRBV18,CASSTGTGGEKLFF
TRBD2,TRBJ2-7,TRBV30,CAWSQGLAGILYEQYF
TRBD2,TRBJ2-5,TRBV28,CASSPGDSSGRETQYF
NA,TRBJ2-7,TRBV4-3,CASSQDKTALYEQYF
NA,TRBJ1-1,TRBV28,CASTLRGASGEAFF
TRBD2,TRBJ2-3,TRBV29-1,CSVGDWGGTDTQYF
TRBD2,TRBJ2-5,TRBV13,CASSLLSGRVLETQYF
NA,TRBJ2-7,TRBV7-3,CASSLGYGSSYEQYF
TRBD2,TRBJ2-3,TRBV28,CASRFPGLAGGSTDTQYF
NA,TRBJ2-2,TRBV19,CASSSPGVRTGELFF